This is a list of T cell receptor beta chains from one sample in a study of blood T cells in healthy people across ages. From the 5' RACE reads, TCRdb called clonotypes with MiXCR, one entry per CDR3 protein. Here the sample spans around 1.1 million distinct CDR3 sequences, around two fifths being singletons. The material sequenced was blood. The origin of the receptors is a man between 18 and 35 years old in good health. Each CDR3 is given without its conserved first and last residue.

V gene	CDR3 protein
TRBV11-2	ASSYPRGRVANEQF
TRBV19	ASSIEQNTGELF
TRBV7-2	ASSLAIGGETQY
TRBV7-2	ASSLGVSVSRTEAF
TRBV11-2	ASSPAGARPYYEQY
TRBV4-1	ASSHLPGQGINYGYT
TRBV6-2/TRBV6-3	ASSPPDREETQY
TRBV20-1	SARDWSRGDQPQH
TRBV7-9	ASSLVGASGQETQY
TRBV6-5	ASSYSTLGTDTQY
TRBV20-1	SARGHDEQF
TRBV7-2	ASSLEGLAGEGDTQY
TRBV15	ATSRPGRDPYGYT
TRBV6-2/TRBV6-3	ASSPRAEELF
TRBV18	ASSPATGGTDTQY
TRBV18	ASSPGGTTGYEQY
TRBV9	ASSLNRVDGYT
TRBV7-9	ASSSGQQGMKTQY
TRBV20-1	SKIRDTQNTEAF
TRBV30	AWSVPRGSTDTQY
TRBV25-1	TSSETGRTEAF
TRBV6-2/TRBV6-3	ASSRVLGIPDTQY
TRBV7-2	ASSPQPAGGLINEQF
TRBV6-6	ASSRLRGDTEAF
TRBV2	ASSERPSSYNEQF
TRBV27	ASSLSASGGAYEQY
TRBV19	ATSDRAYTEAF
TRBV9	ASSQGGLAAYNEQF
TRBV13	ASSLAGAVYNSPLH
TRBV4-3	ASSPSWRAYQPQH
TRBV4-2	ASKGGSNTGELF
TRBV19	ASSRFPYEQY
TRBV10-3	AISDSDGPNYGYT
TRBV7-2	ASSLDYSTDTQY
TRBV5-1	ASSLERANEKLF
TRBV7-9	ASSPRVKSTEAF
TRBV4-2	ASSQETTLVEKLF
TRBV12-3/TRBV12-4	ASSGVGARYNQPQH
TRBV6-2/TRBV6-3	ASSYGTGPYGYT
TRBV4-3	ASSQENWSSYEQY